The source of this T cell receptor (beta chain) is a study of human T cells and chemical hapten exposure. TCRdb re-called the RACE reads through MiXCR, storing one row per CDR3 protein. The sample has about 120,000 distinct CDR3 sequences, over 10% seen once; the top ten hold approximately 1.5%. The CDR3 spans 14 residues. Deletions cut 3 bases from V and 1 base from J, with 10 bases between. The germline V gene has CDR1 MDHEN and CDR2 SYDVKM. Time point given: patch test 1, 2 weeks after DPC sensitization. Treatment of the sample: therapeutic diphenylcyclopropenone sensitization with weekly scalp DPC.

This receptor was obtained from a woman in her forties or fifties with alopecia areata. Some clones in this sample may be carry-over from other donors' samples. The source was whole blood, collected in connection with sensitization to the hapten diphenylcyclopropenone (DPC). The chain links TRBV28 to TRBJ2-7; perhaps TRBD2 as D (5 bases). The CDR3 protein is CASSFPEVSYEQYF. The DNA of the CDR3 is TGTGCCAGCAGTTTCCCGGAGGTTTCCTACGAGCAGTACTTC.